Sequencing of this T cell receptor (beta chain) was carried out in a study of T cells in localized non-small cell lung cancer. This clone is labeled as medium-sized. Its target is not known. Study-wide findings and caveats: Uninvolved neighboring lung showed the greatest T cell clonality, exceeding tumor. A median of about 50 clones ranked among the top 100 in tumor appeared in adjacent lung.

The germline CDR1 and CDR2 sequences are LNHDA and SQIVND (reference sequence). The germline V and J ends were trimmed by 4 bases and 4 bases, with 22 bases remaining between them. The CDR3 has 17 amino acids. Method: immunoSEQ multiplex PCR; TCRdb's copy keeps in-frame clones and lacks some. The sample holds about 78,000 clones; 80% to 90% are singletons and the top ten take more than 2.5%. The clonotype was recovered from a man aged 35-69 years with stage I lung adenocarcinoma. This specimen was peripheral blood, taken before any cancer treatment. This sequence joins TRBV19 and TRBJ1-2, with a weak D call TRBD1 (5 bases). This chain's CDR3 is CASSNARDGDYGYGYTF. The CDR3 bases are TGTGCCAGTAGTAACGCCCGGGACGGAGACTATGGCTATGGCTACACCTTC.